Below, 16 T cell receptor beta chains from the same sample are listed, as sequenced in a study of T cell responses to AZD1222 COVID-19 vaccine. Data came from immunoSEQ multiplex PCR; TCRdb stores just in-frame clones and leaves some out. The table lists roughly 120,000 clones, just over 85% of them singletons. This material consisted of peripheral blood, taken 28 days after the second AZD1222 dose. These TCRs come from an adult who received the AZD1222 COVID-19 vaccine.

This clone was seen more than once but under ten times. The rearrangement links TRBV9 to TRBJ1-6; no firm D call. The CDR3 contains 13 residues. The V gene lost 7 bases and the J gene lost 3 bases, with 8 bases spanning the gap. Germline assignment: CDR1 SGDLS and CDR2 YYNGEE. CDR3 nucleotide sequence: TGTGCCAGCTCGGACCGCTATAATTCACCCCTCCACTTT. Protein product: CASSDRYNSPLHF.

CDR3 nucleotides: TGCGCCAGCAGCCAAGAGTGGACGGGACGGCGGGGTAACACTGAAGCTTTCTTT. Amino acids: CASSQEWTGRRGNTEAFF. The chain links TRBV4-1 to TRBJ1-1; tentatively, D is TRBD1 (5 bases). The V gene lost 0 bases and the J gene lost 2 bases, with 19 bases spanning the gap. The germline gives CDR1 MGHRA, CDR2 YSYEKL. This CDR3 comprises 18 residues.

This rearrangement joins TRBV1 to TRBJ1-6; TRBD1, the table's D call, was not compared with the DNA. TRBV1 represents a pseudogene. CDR3 length: 16 residues. The CDR3 loop is CTSSHNRDRGHSPLHF. The CDR3 DNA is TGCACCAGCAGCCACAACCGGGACAGGGGTCATTCACCCCTCCACTTT.

This clone was counted between two and nine times. This rearrangement joins TRBV24-1 to TRBJ1-6, with 10 positions matching TRBD1. Germline-derived CDR1 and CDR2 are KGHDR and SFDVKD. This CDR3 comprises 18 residues. The junction had 2 bases not matched to a gene; V was cut back by 1 base and J by 0 bases. The CDR3 region is CATSDFWDRGSYNSPLHF. Written as DNA, the CDR3 is TGTGCCACCAGTGATTTTTGGGACAGGGGCTCCTATAATTCACCCCTCCACTTT.

The V gene is TRBV11-2, the J gene TRBJ1-6; D not certain. The CDR3 runs to 13 residues. With 5 bases removed from V and 9 bases from J, the gap between germline ends came to 11 bases. Per germline, CDR1 SGHAT and CDR2 FQNNGV. The CDR3: CASSLAQASPLHF. The CDR3 DNA sequence: TGTGCCAGCAGCCTTGCTCAGGCTTCACCCCTCCACTTT.

The chain combines TRBV7-9 with TRBJ2-1; 8 nucleotides agree with TRBD2. The CDR3 runs 17 residues. Germline trimming cut 6 bases from V and 0 bases from J; bases unmatched to any gene: 10. Germline CDR1 and CDR2: SEHNR and FQNEAQ (reference sequence). This CDR3 is CASSKLTSDSSYNEQFF. The CDR3 nucleotides read TGTGCCAGCAGTAAGTTGACTAGCGATAGCTCCTACAATGAGCAGTTCTTC.

The V gene is TRBV6-4, the J gene TRBJ2-2, with TRBD1 as a possible D gene (5 bases). This CDR3 region has 17 residues. V lost 3 bases and J lost 0, with 14 bases in between. CDR1 MRHNA and CDR2 SNTAGT come from the germline V gene. CDR3 coding DNA: TGTGCCAGCAGTGAAAGGGGTTGGCGGTCGAACACCGGGGAGCTGTTTTTT. The encoded protein is CASSERGWRSNTGELFF.

The genes are TRBV15 and TRBJ2-7, with a possible D match to TRBD2 (5 bases). Germline V gene data show CDR1 as LNHNV and CDR2 as YYDKDF (reference sequence). V gave up 0 bases and J gave up 6 bases, with 9 bases separating them. The CDR3 extends over 13 amino acids. DNA for the CDR3: TGTGCCACCAGCAGAGACGGGGTGAGCGAGCAGTACTTC. Protein product: CATSRDGVSEQYF. The full variable domain, in which reference TRBV15 and TRBJ2-7 provide the parts outside the CDR3, is DAMVIQNPRYQVTQFGKPVTLSCSQTLNHNVMYWYQQKSSQAPKLLFHYYDKDFNNEADTPDNFQSRRPNTSFCFLDIRSPGLGDTAMYLCATSRDGVSEQYFGPGTRLTVT.

This clone was seen only a few times. The chain combines TRBV4-3 with TRBJ2-1; no firm D call. This CDR3 has 13 residues. CDR1 LGHNA and CDR2 YSLEER come from the germline V gene. Trimming removed 0 bases from V and 7 bases from J, with 7 bases in between. CDR3 amino acids: CASSQEVWNEQFF. CDR3 coding DNA: TGCGCCAGCAGCCAAGAGGTATGGAATGAGCAGTTCTTC.

The chain recombines TRBV19 with TRBJ1-1, with TRBD1 matching over 7 bases. The CDR3 totals 14 residues. Trimming removed 3 bases from V and 5 bases from J; junction bases left unmatched: 6. CDR1 is LNHDA, CDR2 SQIVND, per germline (reference sequence). CDR3 bases: TGTGCCAGTAGTATCGCAGGGGGGGGGACTGAAGCTTTCTTT. Translating gives CASSIAGGGTEAFF.

V gene TRBV7-9 combines with J gene TRBJ2-7; D not certain. The CDR3 covers 11 residues. Trimming stripped 3 bases from V and 5 bases from J, with 5 bases between. Germline V gene lookup returns CDR1 SEHNR and CDR2 FQNEAQ (reference sequence). This CDR3 is CASSFSDEQYF. For the CDR3, the DNA is TGTGCCAGCAGCTTCTCGGACGAGCAGTACTTC.

CDR3 in DNA: TGTGCCAGCAGTTACCGGACTAGCGGTGCATCCTACAATGAGCAGTTCTTC. It is translated as CASSYRTSGASYNEQFF. The rearrangement joins TRBV27 to TRBJ2-1; 10 bases align to TRBD2. CDR1 is MNHEY and CDR2 is SMNVEV in the germline V gene (reference sequence). This CDR3 contains 17 residues. V was clipped by 4 bases and J by 1 base; unmatched bases: 7.

The chain joins TRBV6-2 or TRBV6-3 to TRBJ1-1; TRBD1 might be the D (5 bases). Germline assignment: CDR1 MNHEY and CDR2 SVGEGT. This CDR3 is 14 amino acids long. The germline V and J ends were trimmed by 5 bases and 3 bases, with 13 bases remaining between them. CDR3 sequence: CASSIQETHTEAFF. The CDR3 region has the DNA TGTGCCAGCAGTATACAGGAGACCCACACTGAAGCTTTCTTT.

V gene TRBV18 combines with J gene TRBJ2-5; unclear D gene. The V end lost 0 bases, the J end lost 2 bases, and 7 bases lay between the germline ends. Germline assignment: CDR1 KGHSH and CDR2 LQKENI. The CDR3 sequence is 14 residues long. The CDR3 loop is CASSPPVLQETQYF. The CDR3 DNA reads TGTGCCAGCTCACCACCGGTCTTACAAGAGACCCAGTACTTC.

This sequence joins TRBV9 and TRBJ1-2; D is ambiguous. Germline V gene data show CDR1 as SGDLS and CDR2 as YYNGEE. Trimming took 4 bases from V and 8 from J, leaving 24 bases between them. The CDR3 totals 16 residues. CDR3 sequence: CASSPLLRTPKEGYTF. CDR3 bases: TGTGCCAGCAGCCCACTCCTCCGGACGCCTAAGGAGGGCTACACCTTC.

Within the sample, this clone is large. V and J are TRBV5-6 and TRBJ2-3; possible D gene TRBD2, 6 bases. The CDR3 contains 14 residues. Trimming took off 5 bases at V and 4 bases at J, with 14 bases between the two ends. The germline CDR1 and CDR2 sequences are SGHDT and YYEEEE. The CDR3 spells CASSFGGASDTQYF. The CDR3 DNA is TGTGCCAGCAGTTTCGGAGGGGCCTCAGATACGCAGTATTTT.